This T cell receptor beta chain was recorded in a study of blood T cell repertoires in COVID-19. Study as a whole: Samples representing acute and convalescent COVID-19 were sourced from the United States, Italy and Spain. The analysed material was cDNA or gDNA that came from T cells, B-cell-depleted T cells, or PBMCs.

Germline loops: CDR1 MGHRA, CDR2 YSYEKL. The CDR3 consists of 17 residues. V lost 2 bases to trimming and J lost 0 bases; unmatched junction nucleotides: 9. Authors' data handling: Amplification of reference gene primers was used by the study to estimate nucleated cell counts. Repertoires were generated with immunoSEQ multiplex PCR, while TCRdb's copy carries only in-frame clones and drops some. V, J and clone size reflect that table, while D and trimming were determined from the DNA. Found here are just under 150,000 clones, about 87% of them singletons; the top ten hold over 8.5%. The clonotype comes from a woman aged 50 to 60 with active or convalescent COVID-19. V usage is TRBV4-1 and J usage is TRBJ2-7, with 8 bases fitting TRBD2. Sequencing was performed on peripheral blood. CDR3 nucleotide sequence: TGCGCCAGCAGCCAAAGTTTAGCGGGATCTTACTCCTACGAGCAGTACTTC. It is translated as CASSQSLAGSYSYEQYF.